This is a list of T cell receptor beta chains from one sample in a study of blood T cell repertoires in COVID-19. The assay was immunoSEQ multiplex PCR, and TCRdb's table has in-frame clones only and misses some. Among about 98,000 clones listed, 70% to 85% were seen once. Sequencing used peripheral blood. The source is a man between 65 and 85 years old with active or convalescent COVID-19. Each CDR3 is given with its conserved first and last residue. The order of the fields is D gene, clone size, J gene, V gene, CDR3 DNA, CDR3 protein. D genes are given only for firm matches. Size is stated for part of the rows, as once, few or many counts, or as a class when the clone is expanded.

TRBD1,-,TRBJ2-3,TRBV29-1,TGCAGCGTTGAGCGACAGGGCATTAAGTATTTT,CSVERQGIKYF
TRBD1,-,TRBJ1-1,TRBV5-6,TGTGCCAGCAGCTTGACAGGGGGCGCGGGGACTGAAGCTTTCTTT,CASSLTGGAGTEAFF
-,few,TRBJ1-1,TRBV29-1,TGCAGCGTTTGGAGGGGGAACACTGAAGCTTTCTTT,CSVWRGNTEAFF
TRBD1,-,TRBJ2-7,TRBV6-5,TGTGCCAGGGGACAGCCCTACGAGCAGTACTTC,CARGQPYEQYF
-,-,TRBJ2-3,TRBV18,TGTGCCAGCTCACCGATGGGATTACAGGCGGATACGCAGTATTTT,CASSPMGLQADTQYF
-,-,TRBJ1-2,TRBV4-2,TGTGCCAGCAGCCAGGAGACCAGGGTCCATAACTATGGCTACACCTTC,CASSQETRVHNYGYTF
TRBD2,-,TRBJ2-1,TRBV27,TGTGCCAGCAGTCCCTTAGCGGGGGGGCCCTACAATGAGCAGTTCTTC,CASSPLAGGPYNEQFF
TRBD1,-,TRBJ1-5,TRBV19,TGTGCCAGTAGGACAGACGGGACAGGGACAAGCAATCAGCCCCAGCATTTT,CASRTDGTGTSNQPQHF
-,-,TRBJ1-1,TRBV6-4,TGTGCCAGCAGTGTGAGACACCTGAACACTGAAGCTTTCTTT,CASSVRHLNTEAFF
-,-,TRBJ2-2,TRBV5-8,TGTGCCAGCTCCTCCCCAGGCGGGACGAACACCGGGGAGCTGTTTTTT,CASSSPGGTNTGELFF
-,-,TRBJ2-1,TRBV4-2,TGTGCCAGCAGCCAAGTGTGGGGGGGGGCAAACAATGAGCAGTTCTTC,CASSQVWGGANNEQFF
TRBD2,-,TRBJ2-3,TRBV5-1,TGCGCCAGCAGCTCCCAACTAGCGGGGGGGAGGGATACGCAGTATTTT,CASSSQLAGGRDTQYF
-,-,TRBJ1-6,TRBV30,TGTGCCTGGTCTATACAGGCGTCGCTTAATTCACCCCTCCACTTT,CAWSIQASLNSPLHF
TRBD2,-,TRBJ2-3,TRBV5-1,TGCGCCAGCAGCCTAGCGGGGGGCTTCACAGATACGCAGTATTTT,CASSLAGGFTDTQYF
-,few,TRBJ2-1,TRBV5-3,TGTGCCAGAACCACCGGGGACTACAATGAGCAGTTCTTC,CARTTGDYNEQFF
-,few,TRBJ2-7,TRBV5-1,TGCGCCAGCAGCTTGGCCTATGGCAGACTGACCTACGAGCAGTACTTC,CASSLAYGRLTYEQYF
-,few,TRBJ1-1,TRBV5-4,TGTGCCAGCAAATCAAACAGGGATACTGAAGCTTTCTTT,CASKSNRDTEAFF
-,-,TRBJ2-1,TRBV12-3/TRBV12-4,TGTGCCAGCACCAACTGGGGCGATGAGCAGTTCTTC,CASTNWGDEQFF
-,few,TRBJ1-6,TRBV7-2,TGTGCCAGCAGCCGTCCGGGGGAGGAGTCACCCCTCCACTTT,CASSRPGEESPLHF
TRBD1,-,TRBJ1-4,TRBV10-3,TGTGCCACCCACCCCGGGACAGGGTTTGAAAAACTGTTTTTT,CATHPGTGFEKLFF
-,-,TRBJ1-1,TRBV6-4,TGTGCCAGCAACCCAGTCACTGAAGCTTTCTTT,CASNPVTEAFF
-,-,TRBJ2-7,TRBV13,TGTGCCAGCAGCTTAAGCGGACAGACCTACGAGCAGTACTTC,CASSLSGQTYEQYF
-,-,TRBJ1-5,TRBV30,TGTGCCTGGAGTGTAGCGGCAGGTCGGAGCAATCAGCCCCAGCATTTT,CAWSVAAGRSNQPQHF
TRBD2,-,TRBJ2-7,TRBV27,TGTGCCAGCAGTAACCCTGCCGGGACTAGCGGTTACGAGCAGTACTTC,CASSNPAGTSGYEQYF
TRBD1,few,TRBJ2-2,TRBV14,TGTGCCAGCAGCCAACCGGGACAGGGGGGAACCGGGGAGCTGTTTTTT,CASSQPGQGGTGELFF
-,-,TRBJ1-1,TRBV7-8,TGTGCCAGCAGCTTAGTAGGGGTGGGGGGTAACACTGAAGCTTTCTTT,CASSLVGVGGNTEAFF
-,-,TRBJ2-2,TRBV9,TGTGCCAGCAGCGTAGACATCTGGACCGGGGAGCTGTTTTTT,CASSVDIWTGELFF
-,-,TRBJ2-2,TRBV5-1,TGCGCCAGCCGTTCTGGACAGTCGAACACCGGGGAGCTGTTTTTT,CASRSGQSNTGELFF
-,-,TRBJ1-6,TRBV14,TGTGCCAGCAGCCAAGAGGCCGCAGGGAGGGGATCACCCCTCCACTTT,CASSQEAAGRGSPLHF
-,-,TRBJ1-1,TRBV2,TGTGCCAGCAGTGAACGGGGTCCAACAAACACTGAAGCTTTCTTT,CASSERGPTNTEAFF
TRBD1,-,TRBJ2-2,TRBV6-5,TGTGCCAGCAGACCTGGGACAGGGGGCGCCGGGGAGCTGTTTTTT,CASRPGTGGAGELFF
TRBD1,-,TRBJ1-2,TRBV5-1,TGCGCCAGCAGCTTACCGATACAGGGGATGGCTGGCTACACCTTC,CASSLPIQGMAGYTF
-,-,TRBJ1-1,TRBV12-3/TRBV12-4,TGTGCCAGCAGATTCAGACGGGACACTGAAGCTTTCTTT,CASRFRRDTEAFF
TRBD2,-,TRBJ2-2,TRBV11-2,TGTGCCAGCAGCCTCCTAGCGGGGGGGAACACCGGGGAGCTGTTTTTT,CASSLLAGGNTGELFF
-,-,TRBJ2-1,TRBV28,TGTGCCAGCAGTTTCCGCCAGAATGAGCAGTTCTTC,CASSFRQNEQFF
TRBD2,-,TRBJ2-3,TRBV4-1,TGCGCCAGCAGCCAAGCCCAGCGGGGGGGGCGGGTAGATACGCAGTATTTT,CASSQAQRGGRVDTQYF
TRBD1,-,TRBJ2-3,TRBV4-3,TGCGCCAGCAGCCAAGATTTGGGACAGGGAGGAAAGGATACGCAGTATTTT,CASSQDLGQGGKDTQYF
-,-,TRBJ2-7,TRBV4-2,TGTGCCAGCAGCCAGGTCCCGGACTTCCCAAGCTCCTACGAGCAGTACTTC,CASSQVPDFPSSYEQYF
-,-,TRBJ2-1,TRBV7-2,TGTGCCAGCAGCTTAGGAAAGGTGGCGACTAAGCAGTTCTTC,CASSLGKVATKQFF
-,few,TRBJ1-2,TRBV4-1,TGCGCCAGCAGCCACCTCGTGGGGGGAGGGAACTATGGCTACACCTTC,CASSHLVGGGNYGYTF
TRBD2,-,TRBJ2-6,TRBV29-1,TGCAGCGTTAGCGGGGCAGGTTCTTTCTCTGGGGCCAACGTCCTGACTTTC,CSVSGAGSFSGANVLTF